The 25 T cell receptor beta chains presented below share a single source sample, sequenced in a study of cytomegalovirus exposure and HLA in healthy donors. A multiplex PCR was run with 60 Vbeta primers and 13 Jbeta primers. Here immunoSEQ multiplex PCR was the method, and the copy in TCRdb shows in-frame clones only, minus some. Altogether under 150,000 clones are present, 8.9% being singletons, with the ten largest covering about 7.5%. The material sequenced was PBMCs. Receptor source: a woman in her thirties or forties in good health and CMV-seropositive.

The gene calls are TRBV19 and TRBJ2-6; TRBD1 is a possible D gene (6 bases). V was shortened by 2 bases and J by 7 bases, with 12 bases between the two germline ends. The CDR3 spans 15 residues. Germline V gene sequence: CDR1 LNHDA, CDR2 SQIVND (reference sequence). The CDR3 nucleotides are TGTGCCAGTAGTATACAGACAGGATCCGCCAACGTCCTGACTTTC. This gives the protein CASSIQTGSANVLTF.

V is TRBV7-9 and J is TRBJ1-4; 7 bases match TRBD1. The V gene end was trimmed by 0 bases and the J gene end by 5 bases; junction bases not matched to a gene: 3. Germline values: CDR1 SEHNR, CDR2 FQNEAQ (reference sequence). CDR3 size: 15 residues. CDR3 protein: CASSLADRRNEKLFF. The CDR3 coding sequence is TGTGCCAGCAGCTTAGCGGACAGGAGGAATGAAAAACTGTTTTTT.

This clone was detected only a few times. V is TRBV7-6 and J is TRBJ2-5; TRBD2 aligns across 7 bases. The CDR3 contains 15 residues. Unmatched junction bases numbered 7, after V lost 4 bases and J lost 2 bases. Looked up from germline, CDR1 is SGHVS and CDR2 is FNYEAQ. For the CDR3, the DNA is TGTGCCAGCAGCTACGGGACTACCCCTCAAGAGACCCAGTACTTC. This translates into CASSYGTTPQETQYF.

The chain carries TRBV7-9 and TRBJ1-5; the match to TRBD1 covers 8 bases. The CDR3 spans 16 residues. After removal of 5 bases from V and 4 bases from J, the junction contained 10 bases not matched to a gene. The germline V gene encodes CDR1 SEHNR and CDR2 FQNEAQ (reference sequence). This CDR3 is CASSNLGQGENQPQHF. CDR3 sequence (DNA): TGTGCCAGCAGCAACTTAGGACAGGGCGAGAATCAGCCCCAGCATTTT.

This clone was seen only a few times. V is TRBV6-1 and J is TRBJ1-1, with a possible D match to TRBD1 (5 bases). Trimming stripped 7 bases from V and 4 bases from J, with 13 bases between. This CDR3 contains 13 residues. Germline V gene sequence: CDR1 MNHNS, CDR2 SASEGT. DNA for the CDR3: TGTGCCAGCATGGCAGGGAAAGGCACTGAAGCTTTCTTT. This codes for CASMAGKGTEAFF.

The CDR3 DNA reads TGCGCCAGCAGCCAAATAGACAGGGGAACAGATACGCAGTATTTT. This gives the protein CASSQIDRGTDTQYF. The V and J genes are TRBV4-3 and TRBJ2-3; 8 bases agree with TRBD1. The CDR3 is 15 residues long. V lost 2 bases and J lost 3; bases outside the gene matches: 4. Per the germline V gene, CDR1 is LGHNA and CDR2 is YSLEER.

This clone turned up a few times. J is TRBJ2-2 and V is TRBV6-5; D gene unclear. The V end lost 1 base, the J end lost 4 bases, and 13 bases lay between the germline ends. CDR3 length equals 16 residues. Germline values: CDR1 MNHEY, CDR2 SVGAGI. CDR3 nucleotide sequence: TGTGCCAGCAGTTACTTCCGTTTCCAAGCCACCGGGGAGCTGTTTTTT. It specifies CASSYFRFQATGELFF.

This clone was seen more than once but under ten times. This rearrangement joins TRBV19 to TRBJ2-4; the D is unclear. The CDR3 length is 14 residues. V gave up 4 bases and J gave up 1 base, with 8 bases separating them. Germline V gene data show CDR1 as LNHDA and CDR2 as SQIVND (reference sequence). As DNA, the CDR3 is TGTGCCAGTAGTAAGAACAGTGCCAAAAACATTCAGTACTTC. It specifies CASSKNSAKNIQYF.

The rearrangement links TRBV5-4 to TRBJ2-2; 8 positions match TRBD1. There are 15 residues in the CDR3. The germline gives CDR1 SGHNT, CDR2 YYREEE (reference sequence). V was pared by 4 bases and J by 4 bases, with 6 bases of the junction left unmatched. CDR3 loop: CASSRTGGFTGELFF. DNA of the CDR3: TGTGCCAGCAGCCGCACAGGGGGTTTCACCGGGGAGCTGTTTTTT.

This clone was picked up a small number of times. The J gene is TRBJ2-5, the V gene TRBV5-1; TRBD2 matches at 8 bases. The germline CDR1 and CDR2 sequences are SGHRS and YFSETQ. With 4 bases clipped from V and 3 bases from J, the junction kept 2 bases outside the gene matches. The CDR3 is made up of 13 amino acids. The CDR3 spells CASSRAGEETQYF. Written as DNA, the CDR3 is TGCGCCAGCAGCCGAGCGGGGGAAGAGACCCAGTACTTC.

The CDR3 region is CDRSFGTGLEAFF. CDR3 nucleotides: TGTGACAGAAGTTTCGGGACAGGTCTTGAAGCTTTCTTT. The chain uses TRBV27 and TRBJ1-1, with 8 bases lining up with TRBD1. CDR3 length equals 13 residues. Germline CDR1 MNHEY, CDR2 SMNVEV (reference sequence).

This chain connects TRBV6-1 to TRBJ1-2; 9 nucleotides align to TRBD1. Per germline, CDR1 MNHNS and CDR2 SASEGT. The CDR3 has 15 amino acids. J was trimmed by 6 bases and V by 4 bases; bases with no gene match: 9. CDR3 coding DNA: TGTGCCAGCAGTGGCCGGGACAGGGAAGAAGATGGCTACACCTTC. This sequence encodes CASSGRDREEDGYTF.

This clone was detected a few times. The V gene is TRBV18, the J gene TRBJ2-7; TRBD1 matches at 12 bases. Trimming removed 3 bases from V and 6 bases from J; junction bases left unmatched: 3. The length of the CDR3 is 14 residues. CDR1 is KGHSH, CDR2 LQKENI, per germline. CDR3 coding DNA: TGTGCCAGCTCACCGGGACAGGGGGCTTCCGAGCAGTACTTC. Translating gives CASSPGQGASEQYF. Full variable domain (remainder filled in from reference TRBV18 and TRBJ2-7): NAGVMQNPRHLVRRRGQEARLRCSPMKGHSHVYWYRQLPEEGLKFMVYLQKENIIDESGMPKERFSAEFPKEGPSILRIQQVVRGDSAAYFCASSPGQGASEQYFGPGTRLTVT.

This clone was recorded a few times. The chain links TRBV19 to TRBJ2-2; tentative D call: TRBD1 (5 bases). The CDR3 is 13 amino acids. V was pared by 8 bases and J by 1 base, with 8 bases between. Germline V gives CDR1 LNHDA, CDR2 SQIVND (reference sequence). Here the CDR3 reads CASWQGNTGELFF. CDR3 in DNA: TGTGCCAGTTGGCAGGGGAACACCGGGGAGCTGTTTTTT.

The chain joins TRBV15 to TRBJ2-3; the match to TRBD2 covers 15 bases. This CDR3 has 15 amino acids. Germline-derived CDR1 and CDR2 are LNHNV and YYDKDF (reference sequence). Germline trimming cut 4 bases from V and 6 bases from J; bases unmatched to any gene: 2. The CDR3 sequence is CATSTGTSGGDTQYF. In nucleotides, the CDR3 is TGTGCCACCAGCACCGGGACTAGCGGGGGGGATACGCAGTATTTT.

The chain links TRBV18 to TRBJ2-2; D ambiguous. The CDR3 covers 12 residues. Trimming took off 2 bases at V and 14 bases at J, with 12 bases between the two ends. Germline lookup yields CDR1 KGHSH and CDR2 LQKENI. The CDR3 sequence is CASSPYEQYLFF. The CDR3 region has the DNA TGTGCCAGCTCACCATACGAACAATACCTGTTTTTT.

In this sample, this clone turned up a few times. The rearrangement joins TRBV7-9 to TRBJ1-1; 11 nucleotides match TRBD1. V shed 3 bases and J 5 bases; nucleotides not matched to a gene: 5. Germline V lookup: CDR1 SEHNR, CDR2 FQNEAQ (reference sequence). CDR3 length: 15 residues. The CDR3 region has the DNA TGTGCCAGCAGCTTCAGGGGGACAGGGGGGACTGAAGCTTTCTTT. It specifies CASSFRGTGGTEAFF.

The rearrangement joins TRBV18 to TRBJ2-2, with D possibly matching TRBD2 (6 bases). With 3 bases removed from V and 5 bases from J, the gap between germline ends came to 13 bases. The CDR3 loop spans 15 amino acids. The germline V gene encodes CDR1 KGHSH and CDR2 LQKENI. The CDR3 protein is CASSPGSGRTGELFF. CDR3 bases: TGTGCCAGCTCACCTGGTAGCGGAAGAACCGGGGAGCTGTTTTTT.

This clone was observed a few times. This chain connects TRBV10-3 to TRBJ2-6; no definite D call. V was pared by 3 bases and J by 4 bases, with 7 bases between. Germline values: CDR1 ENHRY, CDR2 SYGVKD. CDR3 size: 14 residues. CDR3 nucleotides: TGTGCCATCAGTGACCCATCCGGGGCCAACGTCCTGACTTTC. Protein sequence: CAISDPSGANVLTF.

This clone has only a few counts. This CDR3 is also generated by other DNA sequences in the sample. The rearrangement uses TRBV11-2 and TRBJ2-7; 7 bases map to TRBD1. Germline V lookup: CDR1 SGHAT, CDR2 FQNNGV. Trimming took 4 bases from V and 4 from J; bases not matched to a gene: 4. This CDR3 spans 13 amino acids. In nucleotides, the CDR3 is TGTGCCAGCAGCTCGTACAGGGGTTACGAGCAGTACTTC. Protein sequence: CASSSYRGYEQYF.

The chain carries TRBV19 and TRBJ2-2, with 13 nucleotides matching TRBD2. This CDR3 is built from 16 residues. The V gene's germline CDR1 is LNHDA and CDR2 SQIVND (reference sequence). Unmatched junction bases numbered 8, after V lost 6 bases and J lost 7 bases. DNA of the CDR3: TGTGCCAGTAGACGAGGACTAGCGGGGGTGATCGGGGAGCTGTTTTTT. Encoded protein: CASRRGLAGVIGELFF.

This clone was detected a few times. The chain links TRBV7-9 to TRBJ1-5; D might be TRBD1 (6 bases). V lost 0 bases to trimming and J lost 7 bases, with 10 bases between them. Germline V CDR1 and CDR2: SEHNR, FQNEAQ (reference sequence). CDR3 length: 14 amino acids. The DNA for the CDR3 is TGTGCCAGCAGCTTAGCGGGGCAGGGGCAGCCCCAGCATTTT. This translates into CASSLAGQGQPQHF.

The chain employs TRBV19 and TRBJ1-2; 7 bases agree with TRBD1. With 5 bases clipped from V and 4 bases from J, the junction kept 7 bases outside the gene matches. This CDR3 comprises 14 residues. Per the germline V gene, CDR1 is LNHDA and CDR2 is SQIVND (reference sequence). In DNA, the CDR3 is TGTGCCAGTAGTCGACAGGGAAAGGGCTATGGCTACACCTTC. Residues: CASSRQGKGYGYTF.

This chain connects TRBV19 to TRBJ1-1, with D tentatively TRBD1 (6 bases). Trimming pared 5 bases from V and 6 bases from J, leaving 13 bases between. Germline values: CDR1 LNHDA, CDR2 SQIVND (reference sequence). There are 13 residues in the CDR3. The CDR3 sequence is CASSPDTGSEAFF. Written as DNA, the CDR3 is TGTGCCAGTAGTCCGGATACAGGGTCTGAAGCTTTCTTT.

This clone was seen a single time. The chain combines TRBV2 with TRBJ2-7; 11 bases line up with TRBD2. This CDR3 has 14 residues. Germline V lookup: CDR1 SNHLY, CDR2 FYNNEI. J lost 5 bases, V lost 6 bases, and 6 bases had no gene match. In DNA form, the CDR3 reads TGTGCCAGCAGGTTGACTAGCGGGGCCCACGAGCAGTACTTC. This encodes CASRLTSGAHEQYF.